The entry below describes one T cell receptor (beta chain). Antigen: not known. The sample originates from a study of cytomegalovirus exposure and HLA in healthy donors. Study-wide points: The study carried out a later analysis of TCR beta sequences. It associated 15,000 to 20,000 of them with specific HLA alleles at a false discovery rate of 0.05. The authors enumerated over 150 TCR beta chains as linked to cytomegalovirus. The later analysis indicated that the majority of CMV-associated TCR beta chains appeared HLA-restricted. In a later analysis, several top co-occurrence clusters appeared linked to parvovirus B19, influenza, CMV and Epstein-Barr virus.

There are 16 residues in the CDR3. From germline, CDR1 is WNHNN and CDR2 SYGVQD (reference sequence). Unmatched junction bases numbered 9, after V lost 6 bases and J lost 2 bases. Primers included in the PCR were 60 Vbeta and 13 Jbeta primers. Generated by immunoSEQ multiplex PCR, the TCRdb table keeps only in-frame clones and is missing some. The data show approximately 100,000 clones, more than 65% seen once. The rearrangement uses TRBV10-1 and TRBJ2-1, with 8 positions matching TRBD2. Input material: PBMCs. This TCR was recovered from a woman under 30 in good health and CMV-seropositive. Written as DNA, the CDR3 is TGCGCCAGCAGGGCCCCGGGACTAGGCGCCTACAATGAGCAGTTCTTC. It is translated as CASRAPGLGAYNEQFF.